The following is a T cell receptor (beta chain) sequence with its context. This record comes from a study of blood T cell repertoires in COVID-19. As for the study in general: Sites across the United States, Italy and Spain contributed samples from acute and convalescent COVID-19. In each case, the material was cDNA or gDNA derived from T cells, B-cell-depleted T cells, or PBMCs.

Here immunoSEQ multiplex PCR was the method, and the copy in TCRdb shows in-frame clones only, minus some. The sample lists 210,000 or so clones, 87% occurring once. Germline V gene sequence: CDR1 MNHEY, CDR2 SVGAGI. V dropped 5 bases and J dropped 6 bases, with 14 bases sitting between them. The CDR3 is made up of 14 amino acids. The cohort comprised adults aged roughly 18 to 95 years residing in approximately 25 US areas. For recovered donors of Cohort 3, there were two negative PCRs, clearance, or symptom resolution. The chain carries TRBV6-5 and TRBJ1-5, with D hard to call. The sequence was obtained from a man between 25 and 39 years old who had recovered from COVID-19. The source material was PBMCs or T cells enriched from blood (not recorded which). DNA for the CDR3: TGTGCCAGCAGTCCGGACGGGAGTGGTCAGCCCCAGCATTTT. This encodes CASSPDGSGQPQHF.